This T cell receptor beta chain appears in the sequencing data of a study of memory CD4+ T cells and cytomegalovirus serostatus (dated by TCRdb to about 2019). Regarding the study in general: The cohort included 35 or so healthy adults from Belgium, of whom 9 were CMV seropositive and 24 were CMV seronegative. To replicate a published TCR-based CMV serostatus classifier, the study sequenced CD4+ memory TCRbeta repertoires from a Belgian cohort whose cytomegalovirus serostatus was known. Study-level results and caveats: For CMV serostatus prediction, a median bootstrapped AUC of 0.95 was reached with the original framework, and a median bootstrapped AUC of approximately 0.89 was reached with a US-trained random forest. The results were interpreted as suggesting that the CMV-associated TCR signature is largely present in the CD4+ memory repertoire. A median bootstrapped AUC of roughly 0.95 with a 95% CI of 0.76-1.00 was achieved on the Belgian cohort by the original-framework classifier. Of 164 previously reported CMV-associated TCRbeta sequences, 55 to 75 appeared in the CD4+ memory repertoires, each in one to five individuals. Only CD4+CD45RO+ memory cells were sequenced, in contrast to the original study, in which naive and memory CD4+ and CD8+ populations were covered.

The Quick-DNA Microprep Kit was used to extract genomic DNA from the sorted cells. Amplification of TCRbeta DNA was done with the immunoSEQ hsTCRbeta kit, following the protocol from the manufacturer. An Illumina MiSeq instrument was used to sequence the TCRbeta libraries. On the study's bioinformatics: Once out-of-frame sequences had been removed, a few million distinct TCRbeta sequences were left, which works out to an average of about 67,000 per individual. Each individual was scored according to the count of 150 to 200 previously reported CMV-associated TCRbeta sequences and the total productive distinct TCRbeta count. A beta-binomial model was reimplemented in Python, and scikit-learn random forests with default parameters were trained on US cohort data. Classifier performance on the Belgian cohort was summarized as median AUC with percentile confidence intervals over 10,000 bootstrap iterations. In its TCRdb copy, this immuneACCESS table keeps in-frame sequences only and misses some clones. Where compared with another copy, unresolved V genes explain less than half of these, and the others have no known cause. V and J calls and clone size follow that table, whereas D and trimming were derived from the DNA. The sample table contains some 66,000 clones; only one count was recorded for 70% to 80% of them. The ten top clones hold approximately 4.5% of the sample.

As for this clone: What this receptor recognizes is not known. Base qualities are not provided; no much larger clone lies one nucleotide away.

Single viable CD3+CD4+CD8-CD45RO+ cells were sorted as memory CD4+ T cells on a FACSAria II. To determine CMV serostatus, a Roche Elecsys assay was used that detects serum IgG against CMV pp150, pp28, p38 and p52. Following thawing, total CD4+ T cells were enriched through positive selection using CD4 magnetic microbeads. Samples originated from another study that specifically interrogated the CD4+ T cell memory repertoire. Peripheral blood mononuclear cells were isolated and cryopreserved following standard operating procedures; serum was stored at -80 °C. The staining relied on CD3-PerCP (BW264/56), CD4-APC (RPA-T4), CD45RO-PE (UCHT1) and CD8-Pacific Orange (3B5) antibodies, and Sytox blue was used to exclude non-viable cells. From the germline V gene, CDR1 is LGHNA and CDR2 is YNFKEQ. There are 16 amino acids in the CDR3, from cysteine to phenylalanine inclusive. Of the read, only the CDR3 DNA is kept; its 48 bases are in frame from base 1. V was cut back by 1 base and J by 7 bases, leaving a gap of 17 bases between them.

The sequence links TRBV4-2 to TRBJ2-1; the best D guess is TRBD2, with 6 bases matching. Sequencing was performed on memory CD4+ T cells from blood. The origin of this receptor is an adult in good health and CMV-seropositive. The CDR3 protein: CASSQVEGIAKNEQFF. In nucleotide form, the sequence is TGTGCCAGCAGCCAAGTGGAGGGCATAGCAAAGAATGAGCAGTTCTTC.